Sequencing of this T cell receptor beta chain was carried out in a study of T cell repertoires in cytomegalovirus infection. About the research overall: From public TCR beta signatures came an indication of both CMV infection and matching HLA type. Overall study results and limits: Accumulated public TCR beta family frequency recognized individuals carrying CMV together with the relevant HLA.

About this clonotype: Its antigen is currently unknown.

V lost 5 bases, J lost 3 bases, and 18 bases lay in between. The CDR3 covers 16 residues. Germline loops: CDR1 SGHVS, CDR2 FQNEAQ. Each CDR3 protein is one row after TCRdb ran MiXCR on the reads. Of roughly 340,000 distinct CDR3 sequences detected, 25% to 30% appear once; the ten largest clones hold about 20%. The material sequenced was cultured PBMCs, taken from culture after CMV antigen stimulation. This chain links TRBV7-8 with TRBJ2-3, with D possibly TRBD1 on 6 matching bases. This sequence was found in a human donor in good health (CMV status not recorded). Some clones in this sample may be carry-over from other donors' samples. This CDR3 reads CASSPLGHKGTDTQYF. The CDR3 DNA reads TGTGCCAGCAGCCCCCTGGGACACAAAGGAACAGATACGCAGTATTTT. The full variable domain, in which reference TRBV7-8 and TRBJ2-3 provide the parts outside the CDR3, is GAGVSQSPRYKVAKRGQDVALRCDPISGHVSLFWYQQALGQGPEFLTYFQNEAQLDKSGLPSDRFFAERPEGSVSTLKIQRTQQEDSAVYLCASSPLGHKGTDTQYFGPGTRLTVL.